Included here is one T cell receptor beta chain sequence, with context. This clonotype was observed a few times. Its target antigen remains unknown. No base quality values were provided; no much bigger clone lies one nucleotide off. Interpreted using the paper, the treatment or condition label stands for: live attenuated yellow fever vaccine strain. At each blood-draw timepoint, two biological replicates of bulk PBMCs were collected. A standard Ficoll-Paque protocol was used to isolate PBMCs from peripheral blood. RNA was extracted with TriZol from bulk PBMCs, CD4 and CD8 fractions, and dextramer-positive and dextramer-negative fractions. The sample belongs to a study of T cells after yellow fever vaccination (dated by TCRdb to between 2017 and 2020). Turning to the overall study: Libraries from fractions with low cell numbers were prepared with the SMART-Seq v4 Ultra Low Input RNA kit. The cohort comprised two healthy male donors, one aged 18 to 30 and one aged 30 to 40 years. To follow T-cell clones before and after primary and booster YFV17D yellow fever vaccination, bulk TCR alpha and beta repertoires were sequenced over time. Blood was drawn at multiple timepoints before and after primary and secondary immunization, with bulk PBMC replicates and cell subsets isolated. Points the paper makes about the study in general: FACS-sorted repertoires could contain abundant contaminating clonotypes from the bulk population, so computational filtering was required. The study included only a couple of donors, which limits how far the findings can be generalized. A small fraction of clonotypes appeared in both the CD4 and CD8 compartments, likely as a result of convergent recombination. After the booster, most of the clones that had expanded following primary vaccination were detected again (roughly 97% of CD4 and more than 85% of CD8), which suggests that memory was broadly maintained. The secondary T-cell response was weaker than the primary response but faster, peaking on day 5 instead of day 15.

TCR cDNA was synthesized by 5'RACE template switching, through which a universal primer site and unique molecular identifiers were introduced. Priming for cDNA synthesis came from both the TCR alpha and TCR beta constant segments. Two PCR steps were used to amplify libraries, with sample barcodes and sequencing adapters being added in the second step. Sequencing of libraries was performed on Illumina HiSeq 2500 (2x100 bp) or NovaSeq (2x150 bp). The source study handled its data this way. MIGEC handled demultiplexing of reads and collapsing into UMI consensus sequences, while MiXCR performed V(D)J alignment. Using edgeR on replicate PBMC samples, clonotypes were called vaccine-responding if FDR was below 0.01 and the log2 fold change was above 5 up to day 15. Each bulk clonotype was labeled CD4 or CD8 based on which sequenced repertoire, CD4 or CD8, contained the clonotype at higher abundance. TCRdb reprocessing: public reads trimmed at Q25 with fastp, clones called with MiXCR, in-frame beta chains kept. Rows are unified per CDR3 protein, each entry keeping the most common DNA and genes. In this record, the V and J calls reflect TCRdb's handling and not the investigators' own analysis. This sample is represented by about 630,000 distinct CDR3 sequences; 9% to 15% of them were singletons. The ten most abundant clones make up more than 12% of the sample.

The sequence derives from a man aged 25-45 years who received the YFV17D yellow fever vaccine. The sample consisted of PBMCs, taken on the day of the yellow fever booster vaccination.

The DNA reads TGTGCCAGCAGCTTAGCGGCAGGGGTCATCTACGAGCAGTACTTC. Its protein product is CASSLAAGVIYEQYF. Rearrangement joined TRBV7-8 to TRBJ2-7; TRBD1 is possibly the D segment (6 matching bases). The CDR3, cysteine through phenylalanine, is 15 amino acids long. The read is trimmed to its CDR3 DNA, 45 bases read in frame from base 1. As encoded in the germline V gene, CDR1 is SGHVS while CDR2 is FQNEAQ. V is reduced by 0 bases and J by 3 bases, leaving a spacing of 12 bases between them.